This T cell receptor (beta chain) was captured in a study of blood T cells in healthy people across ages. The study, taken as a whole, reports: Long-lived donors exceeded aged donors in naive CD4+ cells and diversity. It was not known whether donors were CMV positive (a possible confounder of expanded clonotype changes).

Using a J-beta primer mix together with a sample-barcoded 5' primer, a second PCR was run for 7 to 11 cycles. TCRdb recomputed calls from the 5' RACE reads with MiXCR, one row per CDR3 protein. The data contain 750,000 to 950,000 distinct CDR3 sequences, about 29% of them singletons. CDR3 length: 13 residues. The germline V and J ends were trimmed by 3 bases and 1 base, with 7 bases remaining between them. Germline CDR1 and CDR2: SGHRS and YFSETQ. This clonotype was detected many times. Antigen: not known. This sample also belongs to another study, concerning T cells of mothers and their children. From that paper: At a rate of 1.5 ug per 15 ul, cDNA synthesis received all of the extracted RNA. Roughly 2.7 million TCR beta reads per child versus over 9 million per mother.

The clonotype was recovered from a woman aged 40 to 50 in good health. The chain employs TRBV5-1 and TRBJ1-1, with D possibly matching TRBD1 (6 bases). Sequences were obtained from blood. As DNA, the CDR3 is TGCGCCAGCAGCTGGACAGAGAACACTGAAGCTTTCTTT. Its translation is CASSWTENTEAFF.